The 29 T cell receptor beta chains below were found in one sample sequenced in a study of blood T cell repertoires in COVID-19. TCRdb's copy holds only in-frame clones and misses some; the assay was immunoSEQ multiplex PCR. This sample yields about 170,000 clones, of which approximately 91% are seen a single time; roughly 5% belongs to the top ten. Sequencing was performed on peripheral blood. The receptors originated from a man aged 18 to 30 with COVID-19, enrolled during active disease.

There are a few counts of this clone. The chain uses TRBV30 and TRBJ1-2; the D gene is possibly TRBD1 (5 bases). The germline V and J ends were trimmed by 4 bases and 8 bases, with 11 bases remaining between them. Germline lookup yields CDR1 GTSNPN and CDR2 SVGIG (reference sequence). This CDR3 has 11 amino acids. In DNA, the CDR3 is TGTGCCTGGACAGGGTATATGGGCTACACCTTC. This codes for CAWTGYMGYTF.

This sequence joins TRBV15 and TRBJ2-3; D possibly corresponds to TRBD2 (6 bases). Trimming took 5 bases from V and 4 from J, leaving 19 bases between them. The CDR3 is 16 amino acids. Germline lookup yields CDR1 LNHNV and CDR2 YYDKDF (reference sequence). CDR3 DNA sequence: TGTGCCACCAGCCGCCCGATAGCGGAGGTCGCAGATACGCAGTATTTT. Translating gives CATSRPIAEVADTQYF.

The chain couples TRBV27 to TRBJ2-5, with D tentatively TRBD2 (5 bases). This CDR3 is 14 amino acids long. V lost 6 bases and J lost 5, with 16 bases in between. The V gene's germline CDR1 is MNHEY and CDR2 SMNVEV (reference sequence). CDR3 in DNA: TGTGCCAGCAGCCGGGGTCAAGAAATGGAGACCCAGTACTTC. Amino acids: CASSRGQEMETQYF.

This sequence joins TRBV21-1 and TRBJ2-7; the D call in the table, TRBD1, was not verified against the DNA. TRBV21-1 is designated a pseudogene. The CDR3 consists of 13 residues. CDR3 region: CASSTNRDRGQYF. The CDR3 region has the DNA TGTGCCAGCAGCACCAACAGAGACAGGGGCCAGTACTTC.

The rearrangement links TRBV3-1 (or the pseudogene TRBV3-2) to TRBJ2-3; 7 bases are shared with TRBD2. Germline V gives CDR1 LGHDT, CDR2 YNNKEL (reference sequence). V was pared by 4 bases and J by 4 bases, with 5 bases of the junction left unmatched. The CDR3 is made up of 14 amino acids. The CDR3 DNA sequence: TGTGCCAGCAGCCTTGGCGGGAGCCCAGATACGCAGTATTTT. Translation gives CASSLGGSPDTQYF.

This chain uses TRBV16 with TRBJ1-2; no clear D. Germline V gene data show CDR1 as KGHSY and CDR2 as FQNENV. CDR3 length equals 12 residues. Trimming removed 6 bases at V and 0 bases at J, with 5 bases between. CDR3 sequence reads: CASRISNYGYTF. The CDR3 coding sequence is TGTGCCAGCAGAATCTCTAACTATGGCTACACCTTC.

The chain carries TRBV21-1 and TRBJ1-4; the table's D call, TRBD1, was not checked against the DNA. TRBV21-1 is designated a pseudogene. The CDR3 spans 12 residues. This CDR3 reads CASSASRAKLLF. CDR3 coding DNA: TGTGCCAGCAGCGCGAGCAGGGCAAAACTGCTTTTT.

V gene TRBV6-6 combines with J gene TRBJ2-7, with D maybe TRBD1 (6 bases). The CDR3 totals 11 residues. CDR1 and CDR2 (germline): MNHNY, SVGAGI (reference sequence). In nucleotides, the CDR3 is TGTGCTTGCCAGGGGACATACGAGCAGTACTTC. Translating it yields CACQGTYEQYF.

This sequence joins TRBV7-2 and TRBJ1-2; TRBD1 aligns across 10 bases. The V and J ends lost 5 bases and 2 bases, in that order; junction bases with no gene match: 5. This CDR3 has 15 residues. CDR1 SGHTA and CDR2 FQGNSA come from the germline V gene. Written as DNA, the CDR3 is TGTGCCAGCAGCCTACCGGGACAGGGGAACTATGGCTACACCTTC. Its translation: CASSLPGQGNYGYTF. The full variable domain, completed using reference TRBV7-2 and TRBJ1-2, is GAGVSQSPSNKVTEKGKDVELRCDPISGHTALYWYRQSLGQGLEFLIYFQGNSAPDKSGLPSDRFSAERTGGSVSTLTIQRTQQEDSAVYLCASSLPGQGNYGYTFGSGTRLTVV.

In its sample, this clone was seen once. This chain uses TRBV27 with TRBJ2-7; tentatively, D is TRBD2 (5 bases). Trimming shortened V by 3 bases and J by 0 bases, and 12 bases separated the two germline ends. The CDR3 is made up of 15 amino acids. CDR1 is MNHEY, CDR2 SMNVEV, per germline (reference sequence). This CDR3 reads CASSFLARGSYEQYF. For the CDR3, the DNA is TGTGCCAGCAGTTTTCTAGCCCGGGGCTCCTACGAGCAGTACTTC.

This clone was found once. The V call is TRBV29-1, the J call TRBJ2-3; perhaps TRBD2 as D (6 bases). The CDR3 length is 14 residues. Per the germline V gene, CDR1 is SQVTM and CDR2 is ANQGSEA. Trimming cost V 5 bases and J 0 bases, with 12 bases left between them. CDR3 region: CSVLTSRSTDTQYF. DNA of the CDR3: TGCAGCGTTTTAACTAGCCGAAGCACAGATACGCAGTATTTT.

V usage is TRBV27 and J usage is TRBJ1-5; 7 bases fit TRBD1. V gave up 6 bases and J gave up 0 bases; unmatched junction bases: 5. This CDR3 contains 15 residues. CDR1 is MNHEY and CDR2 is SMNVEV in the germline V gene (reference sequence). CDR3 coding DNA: TGTGCCAGCAGAGACAGGGCCTATAGCAATCAGCCCCAGCATTTT. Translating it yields CASRDRAYSNQPQHF.

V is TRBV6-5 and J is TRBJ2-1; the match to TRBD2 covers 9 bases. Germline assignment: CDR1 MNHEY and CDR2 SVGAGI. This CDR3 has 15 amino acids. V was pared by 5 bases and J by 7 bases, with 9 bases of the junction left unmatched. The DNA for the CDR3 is TGTGCCAGCAGTCCAGAATGGACTAGCGTAAATGAGCAGTTCTTC. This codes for CASSPEWTSVNEQFF.

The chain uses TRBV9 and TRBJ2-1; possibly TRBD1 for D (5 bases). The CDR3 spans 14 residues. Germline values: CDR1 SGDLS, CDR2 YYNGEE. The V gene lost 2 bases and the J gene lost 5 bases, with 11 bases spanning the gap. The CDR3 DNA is TGTGCCAGCAGCGTCACCGACAGACACAATGAGCAGTTCTTC. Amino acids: CASSVTDRHNEQFF.

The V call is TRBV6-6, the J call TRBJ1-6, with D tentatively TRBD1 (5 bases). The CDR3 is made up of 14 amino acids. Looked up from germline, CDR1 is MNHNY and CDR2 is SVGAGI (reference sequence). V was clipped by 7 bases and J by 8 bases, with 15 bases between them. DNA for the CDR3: TGTGCCAGCATCCGCGGGGGGGGTGATTCACCCCTCCACTTT. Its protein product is CASIRGGGDSPLHF.

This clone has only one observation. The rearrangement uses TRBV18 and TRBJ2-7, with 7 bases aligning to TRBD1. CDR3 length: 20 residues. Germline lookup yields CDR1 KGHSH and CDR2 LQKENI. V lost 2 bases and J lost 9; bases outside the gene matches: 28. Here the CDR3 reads CASSPKVPPLQGQSYGLQYF. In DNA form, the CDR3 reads TGTGCCAGCTCACCAAAAGTCCCACCCCTGCAGGGACAGTCGTATGGGCTGCAGTACTTC.

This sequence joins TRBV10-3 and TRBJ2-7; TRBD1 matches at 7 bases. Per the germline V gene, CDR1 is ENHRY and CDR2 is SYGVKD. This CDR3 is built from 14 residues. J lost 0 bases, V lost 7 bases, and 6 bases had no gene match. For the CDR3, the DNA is TGTGCCATCACGGACAGGCCAAGCTCCTACGAGCAGTACTTC. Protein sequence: CAITDRPSSYEQYF.

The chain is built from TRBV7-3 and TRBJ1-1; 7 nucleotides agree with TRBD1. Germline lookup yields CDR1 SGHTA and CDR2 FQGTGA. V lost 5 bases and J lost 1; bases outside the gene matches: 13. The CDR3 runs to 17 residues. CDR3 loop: CASSRHMLGTENTEAFF. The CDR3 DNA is TGTGCCAGCAGCCGACACATGCTGGGGACAGAGAACACTGAAGCTTTCTTT. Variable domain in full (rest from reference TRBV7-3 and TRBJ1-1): GAGVSQTPSNKVTEKGKYVELRCDPISGHTALYWYRQSLGQGPEFLIYFQGTGAADDSGLPNDRFFAVRPEGSVSTLKIQRTERGDSAVYLCASSRHMLGTENTEAFFGQGTRLTVV.

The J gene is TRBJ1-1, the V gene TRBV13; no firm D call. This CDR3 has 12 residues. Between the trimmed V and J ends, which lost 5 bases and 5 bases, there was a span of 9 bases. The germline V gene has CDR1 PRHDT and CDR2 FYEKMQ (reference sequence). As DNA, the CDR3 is TGTGCCAGCAGCCGGGGAAGGACTGAAGCTTTCTTT. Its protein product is CASSRGRTEAFF.

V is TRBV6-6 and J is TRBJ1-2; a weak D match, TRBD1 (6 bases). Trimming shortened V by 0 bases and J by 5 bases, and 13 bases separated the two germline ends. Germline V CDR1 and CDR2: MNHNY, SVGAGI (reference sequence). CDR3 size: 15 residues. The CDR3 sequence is CASSYSLGGLYGYTF. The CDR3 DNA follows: TGTGCCAGCAGTTACTCGTTGGGGGGGCTGTATGGCTACACCTTC.

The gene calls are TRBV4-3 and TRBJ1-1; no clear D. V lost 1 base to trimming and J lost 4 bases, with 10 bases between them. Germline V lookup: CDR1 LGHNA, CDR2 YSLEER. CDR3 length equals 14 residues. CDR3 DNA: TGCGCCAGCAGCCAAGTGATCACGGGCACTGAAGCTTTCTTT. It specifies CASSQVITGTEAFF.

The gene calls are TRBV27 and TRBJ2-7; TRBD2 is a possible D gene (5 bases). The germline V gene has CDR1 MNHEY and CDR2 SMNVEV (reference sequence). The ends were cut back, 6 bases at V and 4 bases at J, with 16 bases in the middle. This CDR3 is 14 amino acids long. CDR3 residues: CASRASGVLYEQYF. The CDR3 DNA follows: TGTGCCAGCAGGGCGAGCGGAGTCCTATACGAGCAGTACTTC.

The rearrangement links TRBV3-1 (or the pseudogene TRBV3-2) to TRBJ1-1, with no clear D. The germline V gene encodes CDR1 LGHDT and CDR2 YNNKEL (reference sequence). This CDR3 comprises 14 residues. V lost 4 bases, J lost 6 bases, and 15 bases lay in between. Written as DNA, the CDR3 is TGTGCCAGCAGCCCCCACGGCGAGGGCGCTGAAGCTTTCTTT. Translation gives CASSPHGEGAEAFF.

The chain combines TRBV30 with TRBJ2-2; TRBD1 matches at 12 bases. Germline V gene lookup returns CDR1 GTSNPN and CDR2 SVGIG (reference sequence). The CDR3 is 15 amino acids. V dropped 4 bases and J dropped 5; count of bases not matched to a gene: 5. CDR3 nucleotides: TGTGCCTGGAAGGGACAGGGGGCTGGAACCGGGGAGCTGTTTTTT. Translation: CAWKGQGAGTGELFF.

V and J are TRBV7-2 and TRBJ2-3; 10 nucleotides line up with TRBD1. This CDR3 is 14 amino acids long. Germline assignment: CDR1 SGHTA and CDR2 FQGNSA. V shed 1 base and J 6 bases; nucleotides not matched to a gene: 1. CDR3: CASSLVGQGDTQYF. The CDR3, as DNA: TGTGCCAGCAGCTTAGTGGGACAGGGGGATACGCAGTATTTT.

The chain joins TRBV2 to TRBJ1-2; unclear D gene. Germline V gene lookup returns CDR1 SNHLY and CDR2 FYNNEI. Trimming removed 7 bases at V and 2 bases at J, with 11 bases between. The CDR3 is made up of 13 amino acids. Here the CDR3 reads CASIGGVNYGYTF. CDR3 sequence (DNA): TGTGCCAGCATTGGCGGGGTCAACTATGGCTACACCTTC.

Here the CDR3 reads CASSPSTGKYVEAFF. The CDR3 DNA reads as TGTGCCAGCAGCCCTTCGACAGGGAAATACGTCGAAGCTTTCTTT. The chain employs TRBV7-6 and TRBJ1-1, with TRBD1 identical over 7 bases. Germline loops: CDR1 SGHVS, CDR2 FNYEAQ. The CDR3 extends over 15 amino acids. Germline trimming cut 5 bases from V and 8 bases from J; bases unmatched to any gene: 14.

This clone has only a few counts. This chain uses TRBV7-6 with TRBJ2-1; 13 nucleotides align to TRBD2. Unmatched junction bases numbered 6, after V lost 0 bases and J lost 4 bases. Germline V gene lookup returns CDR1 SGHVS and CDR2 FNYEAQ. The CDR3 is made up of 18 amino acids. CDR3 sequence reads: CASSLAPGTSGIYNEQFF. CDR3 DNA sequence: TGTGCCAGCAGCTTAGCCCCGGGGACTAGCGGGATATACAATGAGCAGTTCTTC.

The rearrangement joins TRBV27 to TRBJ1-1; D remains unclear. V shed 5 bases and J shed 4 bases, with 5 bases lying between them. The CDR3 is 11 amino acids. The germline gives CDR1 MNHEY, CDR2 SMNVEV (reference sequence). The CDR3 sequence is CASSTGTEAFF. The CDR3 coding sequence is TGTGCCAGCAGTACTGGCACTGAAGCTTTCTTT.